These T cell receptor beta chains were read from a single sample in a study of blood T cell repertoires in COVID-19. Some clones are missing from TCRdb's copy, which holds only in-frame ones; the method was immunoSEQ multiplex PCR. The sample carries 450,000 to 500,000 clones, approximately 85% recorded once. The sample consisted of peripheral blood. The receptors stem from a human donor in a cohort sampled during active COVID-19. CDR3s include the opening cysteine and the closing phenylalanine or tryptophan. The listing skips clone size in some rows; elsewhere it reads once, few, many or a size class.

size	V	J	CDR3
-	TRBV29-1	TRBJ2-3	CSVENTKAGGPPDTQYF
-	TRBV5-6	TRBJ2-7	CASSLLDEQYF
-	TRBV15	TRBJ2-3	CATSRESAGGYTQYF
-	TRBV6-6	TRBJ1-6	CASSSDNSPLHF
-	TRBV5-1	TRBJ1-5	CASSLDGQFNQPQHF
-	TRBV10-3	TRBJ1-1	CATQGISEAFF
-	TRBV6-5	TRBJ1-5	CASSSTGLSNQPQHF
-	TRBV7-7	TRBJ2-5	CASSLGGGLQETQYF
-	TRBV28	TRBJ1-1	CASSFFQGESEAFF
few	TRBV19	TRBJ1-4	CASSGEAATNEKLFF
-	TRBV9	TRBJ2-5	CASSARLAGEETQYF
few	TRBV5-4	TRBJ2-2	CASSAGLAGGLGELFF
-	TRBV20-1	TRBJ1-2	CSAGTLYGYTF
-	TRBV4-3	TRBJ2-7	CASSHNPGQGGEQYF
-	TRBV3-1/TRBV3-2	TRBJ1-1	CASSQRTQHGEAFF
-	TRBV30	TRBJ2-7	CALTDNSGISYEQYF
-	TRBV30	TRBJ2-7	CAWSPGGAGDYEQYF
-	TRBV7-8	TRBJ2-1	CASSVPRGDFYNEQFF
-	TRBV18	TRBJ2-7	CASSTGQGGYEQYF
-	TRBV27	TRBJ2-1	CASSPPSGYNEQFF
-	TRBV6-5	TRBJ2-7	CASTGGTSGEQYF
-	TRBV3-1/TRBV3-2	TRBJ2-7	CASSPIRQGFEQYF
-	TRBV7-3	TRBJ1-2	CASSLNRDNYGYTF
-	TRBV19	TRBJ2-3	CASRGLAGFSTDTQYF
-	TRBV19	TRBJ2-5	CASSFGTGMQETQYF
-	TRBV5-4	TRBJ1-2	CASSLDQTGGDDYGYTF
-	TRBV5-6	TRBJ1-6	CASSARGAGYSPLHF
-	TRBV9	TRBJ1-5	CASSVQGDQPQHF
-	TRBV15	TRBJ2-7	CATSRGPRSLGTYEQYF
-	TRBV29-1	TRBJ1-3	CSVEVGQGTGNTIYF
-	TRBV7-2	TRBJ2-1	CASSLVAQAVNEQFF
-	TRBV7-6	TRBJ2-5	CASSSDYRGSQETQYF
-	TRBV19	TRBJ1-1	CASSIQGDVNTEAFF
-	TRBV6-5	TRBJ2-1	CASVMAGPNEQFF
-	TRBV28	TRBJ2-3	CASSQRKLAGSTDTQYF
-	TRBV30	TRBJ2-5	CAWSDRWQATQYF
few	TRBV11-3	TRBJ2-7	CASSPTGNTYEQYF
-	TRBV5-6	TRBJ2-2	CASSALASGELFF
-	TRBV5-6	TRBJ1-3	CASSGTGEAPGNTIYF
-	TRBV29-1	TRBJ2-1	CSVVSLAGHEQFF
-	TRBV7-2	TRBJ1-1	CASSLAGGNTEAFF